The 23 T cell receptor beta chains reported below all come from one sample, sequenced in a study of CD4 T cells in relation to SARS-CoV-2 and coronaviruses. The antigens these receptors bind are not known. The repertoire was sequenced with immunoSEQ multiplex PCR; TCRdb's copy has only in-frame clones and lacks some. This sample carries 36,000 or so clones, 77% of them seen once, and the ten largest clones take less than 3%. What was sequenced was memory CD4+ T cells from PBMCs, cultured in vitro. The receptors here all came from an adult with COVID-19.

The V and J genes are TRBV15 and TRBJ1-2; 10 nucleotides match TRBD1. Germline loops: CDR1 LNHNV, CDR2 YYDKDF (reference sequence). The CDR3 is made up of 20 amino acids. After removal of 1 base from V and 4 bases from J, the junction contained 18 bases not matched to a gene. The CDR3 DNA is TGTGCCACCAGCAGAGTAGGGTCCGCGGGACAGGGGTCGGGCCCCTATGGCTACACCTTC. Translated: CATSRVGSAGQGSGPYGYTF.

The chain links TRBV5-1 to TRBJ2-3; 8 bases align to TRBD2. The CDR3 sequence is 15 residues long. Per the germline V gene, CDR1 is SGHRS and CDR2 is YFSETQ. Unmatched junction bases numbered 9, after V lost 3 bases and J lost 6 bases. As DNA, the CDR3 is TGCGCCAGCAGCTATCTAGCGGGTACCGTTGATACGCAGTATTTT. Translated: CASSYLAGTVDTQYF.

The rearrangement links TRBV30 to TRBJ2-7; TRBD1 aligns across 10 bases. Germline assignment: CDR1 GTSNPN and CDR2 SVGIG (reference sequence). V trimming: 8 bases; J trimming: 3 bases; junction bases outside the gene matches: 10. This CDR3 comprises 14 residues. The DNA of the CDR3 is TGTGCCGCCACGAGGGGGACAGGGGTCTACGAGCAGTACTTC. Translating it yields CAATRGTGVYEQYF. The full variable domain, rest sourced from reference TRBV30 and TRBJ2-7, is SQTIHQWPATLVQPVGSPLSLECTVEGTSNPNLYWYRQAAGRGLQLLFYSVGIGQISSEVPQNLSASRPQDRQFILSSKKLLLSDSGFYLCAATRGTGVYEQYFGPGTRLTVT.

The rearrangement joins TRBV3-1 (or the pseudogene TRBV3-2) to TRBJ2-5; no reliable D call. The CDR3 runs 11 residues. Germline CDR1 is LGHDT and CDR2 is YNNKEL (reference sequence). V lost 1 base and J 4 bases, leaving 1 base between the germline ends. In DNA form, the CDR3 reads TGTGCCAGCAGCCAAGCAGAGACCCAGTACTTC. This translates into CASSQAETQYF.

The chain joins TRBV6-2 or TRBV6-3 to TRBJ2-7; D tentatively fits TRBD1 or TRBD2 (6 bases each). Germline V CDR1 and CDR2: MNHEY, SVGEGT. V lost 5 bases, J lost 2 bases, and 7 bases lay in between. The CDR3 contains 12 residues. The CDR3 reads CASSRGAYEQYF. The CDR3 coding sequence is TGTGCCAGCAGTAGGGGGGCCTACGAGCAGTACTTC.

This clone has a handful of counts. The chain carries TRBV7-9 and TRBJ1-1; D might be TRBD1 (6 bases). V was pared by 5 bases and J by 1 base, with 17 bases between. The CDR3 runs 16 residues. CDR1 and CDR2 (germline): SEHNR, FQNEAQ (reference sequence). The CDR3 nucleotides read TGTGCCAGCAGCCGACCGGGACACCTAAAGAACACTGAAGCTTTCTTT. This gives the protein CASSRPGHLKNTEAFF.

This clone was recorded a few times. The V call is TRBV3-1 (or the pseudogene TRBV3-2), the J call TRBJ1-2; no reliable D call. V lost 3 bases to trimming and J lost 4 bases, with 12 bases between them. The length of the CDR3 is 14 residues. Germline V gives CDR1 LGHDT, CDR2 YNNKEL (reference sequence). Here the CDR3 reads CASSQGSVIYGYTF. The CDR3 coding sequence is TGTGCCAGCAGCCAGGGCTCAGTTATCTATGGCTACACCTTC.

The rearrangement joins TRBV18 to TRBJ1-1; 10 nucleotides line up with TRBD1. Trimming at V came to 4 bases and at J to 1 base, leaving 3 bases not matched to a gene. The CDR3 spans 15 residues. From germline, CDR1 is KGHSH and CDR2 LQKENI. In nucleotides, the CDR3 is TGTGCCAGCTCACAAAGACAGGGGGCGAACACTGAAGCTTTCTTT. This translates into CASSQRQGANTEAFF.

The chain employs TRBV7-2 and TRBJ2-3; D gene unclear. V was pared by 8 bases and J by 1 base, with 10 bases between. This CDR3 has 13 amino acids. Germline V lookup: CDR1 SGHTA, CDR2 FQGNSA. This chain's CDR3 is CASGSGGTDTQYF. The CDR3 nucleotides are TGTGCCAGCGGTTCGGGCGGCACAGATACGCAGTATTTT.

The V call is TRBV2, the J call TRBJ1-5; no clear D gene. From germline, CDR1 is SNHLY and CDR2 FYNNEI. This CDR3 region has 11 residues. The V end lost 6 bases, the J end lost 6 bases, and 6 bases lay between the germline ends. The CDR3 region has the DNA TGTGCCAGCAGACTCGCTCAGCCCCAGCATTTT. Translated, it gives CASRLAQPQHF.

This clone was counted once. The chain has TRBV7-8 and TRBJ2-4, with D possibly matching TRBD1 (6 bases). Germline CDR1 and CDR2: SGHVS and FQNEAQ. There are 14 residues in the CDR3. V gave up 5 bases and J gave up 4 bases, with 12 bases separating them. The chain's CDR3 is CASSPRQEKNIQYF. The DNA for the CDR3 is TGTGCCAGCAGCCCCAGACAGGAGAAAAACATTCAGTACTTC. Full variable domain (rest looked up from reference TRBV7-8 and TRBJ2-4): GAGVSQSPRYKVAKRGQDVALRCDPISGHVSLFWYQQALGQGPEFLTYFQNEAQLDKSGLPSDRFFAERPEGSVSTLKIQRTQQEDSAVYLCASSPRQEKNIQYFGAGTRLSVL.

The V call is TRBV6-2 or TRBV6-3, the J call TRBJ1-1; TRBD1 matches at 8 bases. CDR3 length equals 15 residues. With 2 bases clipped from V and 4 bases from J, the junction kept 6 bases outside the gene matches. Germline values: CDR1 MNHEY, CDR2 SVGEGT. CDR3 sequence reads: CASSYNRQGSTEAFF. DNA for the CDR3: TGTGCCAGCAGTTACAACAGACAGGGGAGCACTGAAGCTTTCTTT.

This chain connects TRBV28 to TRBJ2-2, with D unclear. Per the germline V gene, CDR1 is MDHEN and CDR2 is SYDVKM. The CDR3 totals 14 residues. V lost 2 bases and J lost 6, with 10 bases in between. The CDR3 region has the DNA TGTGCCAGCAGTTTACGGGCCCTCGCCGGGGAGCTGTTTTTT. Its protein is CASSLRALAGELFF.

The chain has TRBV7-9 and TRBJ1-6; D gene unclear. The CDR3 has 15 amino acids. The V gene's germline CDR1 is SEHNR and CDR2 FQNEAQ (reference sequence). Trimming took 1 base from V and 5 from J, leaving 9 bases between them. CDR3 in DNA: TGTGCCAGCAGCTTAGACGGATCTAATAATTCACCCCTCCACTTT. Protein product: CASSLDGSNNSPLHF.

The rearrangement joins TRBV19 to TRBJ2-3; D uncertain. The length of the CDR3 is 14 residues. Between the trimmed V and J ends, which lost 5 bases and 0 bases, there was a span of 9 bases. Per germline, CDR1 LNHDA and CDR2 SQIVND (reference sequence). The chain's CDR3 is CASSPVSSTDTQYF. CDR3 coding DNA: TGTGCCAGTAGTCCCGTCTCGAGCACAGATACGCAGTATTTT.

The chain couples TRBV19 to TRBJ2-2; D might be TRBD2 (6 bases). The germline V gene has CDR1 LNHDA and CDR2 SQIVND (reference sequence). V gave up 10 bases and J gave up 4 bases, with 19 bases separating them. CDR3 size: 15 residues. The CDR3, as DNA: TGTGCCACCCAGCGGGTGATGGGAGTCACCGGGGAGCTGTTTTTT. Protein: CATQRVMGVTGELFF.

The chain has TRBV18 and TRBJ1-5; D might be TRBD1 (5 bases). The germline gives CDR1 KGHSH, CDR2 LQKENI. The CDR3 is 14 residues long. V was trimmed by 0 bases and J by 5 bases, leaving 8 bases between them. DNA for the CDR3: TGTGCCAGCTCACCACCTAAGGGGCATCAGCCCCAGCATTTT. Encoded protein: CASSPPKGHQPQHF.

This chain connects TRBV7-8 to TRBJ2-4; TRBD2 matches at 10 bases. This CDR3 has 14 amino acids. J was trimmed by 5 bases and V by 2 bases; bases with no gene match: 0. Germline V gene sequence: CDR1 SGHVS, CDR2 FQNEAQ. CDR3: CASSLSGGENIQYF. In DNA form, the CDR3 reads TGTGCCAGCAGCTTAAGCGGGGGGGAAAACATTCAGTACTTC. Variable domain in full (rest from reference TRBV7-8 and TRBJ2-4): GAGVSQSPRYKVAKRGQDVALRCDPISGHVSLFWYQQALGQGPEFLTYFQNEAQLDKSGLPSDRFFAERPEGSVSTLKIQRTQQEDSAVYLCASSLSGGENIQYFGAGTRLSVL.

Comments on this clone: At one boundary the junction diverges from the germline segment, which might be a read error. Other DNA sequences from this sample encode an identical CDR3 as well. The gene calls are TRBV20-1 and TRBJ2-7; D ambiguous. Germline assignment: CDR1 DFQATT and CDR2 SNEGSKA (reference sequence). The CDR3 length is 11 residues. The DNA for the CDR3 is TGCAGTGCTAGAGGAGTAATCGGCCTATCGTTT. Protein: CSARGVIGLSF.

The chain links TRBV30 to TRBJ1-5; D not resolved. V was shortened by 7 bases and J by 7 bases, with 17 bases between the two germline ends. The CDR3 contains 13 residues. Per germline, CDR1 GTSNPN and CDR2 SVGIG (reference sequence). DNA of the CDR3: TGTGCCTACGAGACGAGTAGAACGCAGCCCCAGCATTTT. Its translation is CAYETSRTQPQHF.

This sequence joins TRBV27 and TRBJ1-4, with 12 bases identical to TRBD1. Germline V gene sequence: CDR1 MNHEY, CDR2 SMNVEV (reference sequence). The CDR3 contains 16 residues. Trimming at V came to 7 bases and at J to 4 bases, leaving 7 bases not matched to a gene. Written as DNA, the CDR3 is TGTGCCAGCAAGGGGACAGGGGGCTGGGGTAATGAAAAACTGTTTTTT. Translated: CASKGTGGWGNEKLFF.

In this sample, this clone turned up once. This rearrangement joins TRBV4-1 to TRBJ2-3; 7 positions agree with TRBD2. Germline values: CDR1 MGHRA, CDR2 YSYEKL. The V segment lost 1 base and the J segment 1 base; nucleotides outside the gene matches: 8. The CDR3 is 17 amino acids. The CDR3 reads CASSQGPPSGRTDTQYF. The CDR3 DNA is TGCGCCAGCAGCCAAGGCCCACCTAGCGGACGCACAGATACGCAGTATTTT.

The chain's CDR3 is CASSFWTDLGGAFF. CDR3 sequence (DNA): TGTGCCAGCAGTTTTTGGACAGATTTAGGTGGAGCTTTCTTT. The chain uses TRBV28 and TRBJ1-1; possible D gene TRBD1, 6 bases. Trimming cost V 3 bases and J 10 bases, with 18 bases left between them. The CDR3 is 14 residues long. Germline V gene lookup returns CDR1 MDHEN and CDR2 SYDVKM.